This TCR beta chain comes out of a study of blood T cell repertoires in COVID-19. Looking at the study overall: The analysed material was cDNA or gDNA that came from T cells, B-cell-depleted T cells, or PBMCs.

Repertoires were generated with immunoSEQ multiplex PCR, while TCRdb's copy carries only in-frame clones and drops some. Of fewer than 400,000 clones in the sample, roughly 86% were seen once. The junction had 0 bases not matched to a gene; V was cut back by 2 bases and J by 0 bases. CDR1 and CDR2 (germline): MRHNA, SNTAGT. The length of the CDR3 is 17 residues. This chain links TRBV6-4 with TRBJ2-6; TRBD1 aligns across 11 bases. The sequence was collected from a woman aged 25 to 45 who had recovered from COVID-19. Sample: PBMCs or T cells enriched from blood (not recorded which). The CDR3 region is CASSDGTGGSGANVLTF. CDR3 sequence (DNA): TGTGCCAGCAGTGACGGGACAGGGGGCTCTGGGGCCAACGTCCTGACTTTC.